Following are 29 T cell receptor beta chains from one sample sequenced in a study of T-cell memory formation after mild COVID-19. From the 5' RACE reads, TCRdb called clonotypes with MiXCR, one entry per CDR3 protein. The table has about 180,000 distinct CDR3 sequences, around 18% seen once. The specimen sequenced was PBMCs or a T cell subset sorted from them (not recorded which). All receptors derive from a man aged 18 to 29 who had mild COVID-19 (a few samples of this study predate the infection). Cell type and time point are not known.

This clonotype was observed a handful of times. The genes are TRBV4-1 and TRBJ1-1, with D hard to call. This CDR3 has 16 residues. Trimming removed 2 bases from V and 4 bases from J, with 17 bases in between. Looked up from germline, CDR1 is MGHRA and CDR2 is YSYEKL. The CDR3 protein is CASSQPREGLSTEAFF. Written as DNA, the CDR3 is TGCGCCAGCAGCCAACCTAGGGAGGGCCTGTCCACTGAAGCTTTCTTT.

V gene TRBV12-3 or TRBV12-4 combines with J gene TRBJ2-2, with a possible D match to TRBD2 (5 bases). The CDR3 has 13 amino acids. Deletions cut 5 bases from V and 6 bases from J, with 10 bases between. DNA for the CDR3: TGTGCCAGCAGTCGAGGGCAGTCCGGGGAGCTGTTTTTT. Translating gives CASSRGQSGELFF.

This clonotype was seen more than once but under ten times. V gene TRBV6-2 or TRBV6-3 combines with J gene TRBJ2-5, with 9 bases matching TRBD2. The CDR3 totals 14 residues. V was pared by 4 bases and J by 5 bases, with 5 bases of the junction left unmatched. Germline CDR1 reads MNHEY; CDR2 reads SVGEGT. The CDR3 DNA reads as TGTGCCAGCAGTTCGAGCGGGGGGATTGAGACCCAGTACTTC. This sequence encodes CASSSSGGIETQYF.

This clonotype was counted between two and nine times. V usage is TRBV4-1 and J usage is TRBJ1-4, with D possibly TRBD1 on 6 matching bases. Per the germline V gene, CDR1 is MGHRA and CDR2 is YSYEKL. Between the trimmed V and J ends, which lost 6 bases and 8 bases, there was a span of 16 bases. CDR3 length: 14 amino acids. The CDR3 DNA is TGCGCCAGCAGGCTCACAGGGCTGAACGAAAAACTGTTTTTT. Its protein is CASRLTGLNEKLFF.

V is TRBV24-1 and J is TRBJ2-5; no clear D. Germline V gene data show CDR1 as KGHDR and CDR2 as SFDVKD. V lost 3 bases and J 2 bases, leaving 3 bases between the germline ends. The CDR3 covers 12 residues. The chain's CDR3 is CATSDIQETQYF. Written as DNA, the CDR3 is TGTGCCACCAGTGATATACAAGAGACCCAGTACTTC.

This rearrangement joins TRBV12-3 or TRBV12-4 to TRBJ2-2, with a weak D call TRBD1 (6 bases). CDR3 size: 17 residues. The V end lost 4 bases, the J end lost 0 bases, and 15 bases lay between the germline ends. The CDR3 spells CASSSHWGRANTGELFF. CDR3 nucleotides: TGTGCCAGCAGTTCCCATTGGGGGCGCGCGAACACCGGGGAGCTGTTTTTT.

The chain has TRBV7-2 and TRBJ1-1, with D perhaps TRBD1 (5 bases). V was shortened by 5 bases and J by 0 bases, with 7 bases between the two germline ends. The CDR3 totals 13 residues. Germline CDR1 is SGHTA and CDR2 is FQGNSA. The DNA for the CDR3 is TGTGCCAGCAGCACGGACATGAACACTGAAGCTTTCTTT. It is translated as CASSTDMNTEAFF.

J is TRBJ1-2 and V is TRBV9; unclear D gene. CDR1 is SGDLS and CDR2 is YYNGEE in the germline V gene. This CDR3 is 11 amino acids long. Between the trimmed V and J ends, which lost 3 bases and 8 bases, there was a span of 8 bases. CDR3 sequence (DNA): TGTGCCAGCAGCGCATCAAGCGGCTACACCTTC. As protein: CASSASSGYTF.

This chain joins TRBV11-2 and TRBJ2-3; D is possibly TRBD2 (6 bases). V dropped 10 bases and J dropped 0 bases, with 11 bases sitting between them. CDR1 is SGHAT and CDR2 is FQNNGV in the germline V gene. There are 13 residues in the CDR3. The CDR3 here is CATGGSSTDTQYF. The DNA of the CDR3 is TGTGCCACCGGGGGTTCTAGCACAGATACGCAGTATTTT.

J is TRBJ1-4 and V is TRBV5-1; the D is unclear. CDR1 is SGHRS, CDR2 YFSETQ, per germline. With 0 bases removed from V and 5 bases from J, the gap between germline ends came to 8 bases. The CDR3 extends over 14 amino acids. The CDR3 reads CASSLAAGNEKLFF. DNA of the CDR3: TGCGCCAGCAGCTTGGCCGCAGGAAATGAAAAACTGTTTTTT.

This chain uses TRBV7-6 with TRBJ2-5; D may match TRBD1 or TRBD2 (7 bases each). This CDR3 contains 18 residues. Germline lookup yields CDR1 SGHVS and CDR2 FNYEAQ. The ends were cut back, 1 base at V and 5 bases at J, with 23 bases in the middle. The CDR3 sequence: CASSLELPTGRVGETQYF. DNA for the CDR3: TGTGCCAGCAGCTTAGAGCTACCGACAGGGAGGGTGGGGGAGACCCAGTACTTC.

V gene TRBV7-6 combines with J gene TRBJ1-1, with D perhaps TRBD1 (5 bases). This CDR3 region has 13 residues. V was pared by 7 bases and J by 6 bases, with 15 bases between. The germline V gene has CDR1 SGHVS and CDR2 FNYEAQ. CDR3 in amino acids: CASTLQGGAEAFF. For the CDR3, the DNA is TGTGCCAGCACCCTGCAGGGCGGCGCTGAAGCTTTCTTT.

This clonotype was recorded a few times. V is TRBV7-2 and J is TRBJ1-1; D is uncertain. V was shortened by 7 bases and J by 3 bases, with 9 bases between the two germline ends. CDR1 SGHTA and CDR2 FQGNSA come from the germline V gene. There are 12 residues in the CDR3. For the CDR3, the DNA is TGTGCCAGCACTCTCCAATACACTGAAGCTTTCTTT. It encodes CASTLQYTEAFF. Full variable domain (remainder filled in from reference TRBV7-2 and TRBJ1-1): GAGVSQSPSNKVTEKGKDVELRCDPISGHTALYWYRQSLGQGLEFLIYFQGNSAPDKSGLPSDRFSAERTGGSVSTLTIQRTQQEDSAVYLCASTLQYTEAFFGQGTRLTVV.

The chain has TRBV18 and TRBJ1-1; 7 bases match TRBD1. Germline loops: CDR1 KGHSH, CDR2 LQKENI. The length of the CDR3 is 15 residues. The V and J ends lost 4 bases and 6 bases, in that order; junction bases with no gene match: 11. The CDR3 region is CASSLGASGTAEAFF. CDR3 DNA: TGTGCCAGCTCACTTGGGGCGTCGGGGACAGCTGAAGCTTTCTTT.

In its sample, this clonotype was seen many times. Here the CDR3 DNA reads TGTGCCAGCAGTCGGGGATCAGATACGCAGTATTTT. It yields the protein CASSRGSDTQYF. This chain uses TRBV7-3 with TRBJ2-3; possibly TRBD2 for D (5 bases). The CDR3 is 12 amino acids. V lost 6 bases to trimming and J lost 4 bases, with 8 bases between them. Germline V gives CDR1 SGHTA, CDR2 FQGTGA. Complete variable domain (other parts from reference TRBV7-3 and TRBJ2-3): GAGVSQTPSNKVTEKGKYVELRCDPISGHTALYWYRQSLGQGPEFLIYFQGTGAADDSGLPNDRFFAVRPEGSVSTLKIQRTERGDSAVYLCASSRGSDTQYFGPGTRLTVL.

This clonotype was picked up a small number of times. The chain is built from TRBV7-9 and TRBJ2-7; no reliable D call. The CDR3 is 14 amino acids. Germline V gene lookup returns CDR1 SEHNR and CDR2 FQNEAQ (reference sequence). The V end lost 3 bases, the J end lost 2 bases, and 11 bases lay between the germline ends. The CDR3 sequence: CASSFSTSAYEQYV. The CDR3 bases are TGTGCCAGCAGCTTTAGTACAAGTGCCTACGAGCAGTACGTC.

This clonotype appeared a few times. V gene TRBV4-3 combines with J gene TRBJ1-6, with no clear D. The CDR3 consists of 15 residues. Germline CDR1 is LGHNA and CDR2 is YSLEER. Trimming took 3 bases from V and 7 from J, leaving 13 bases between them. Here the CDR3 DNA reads TGCGCCAGCAGCCAGCAGTGGCAGGAAAATTCACCCCTCCACTTT. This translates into CASSQQWQENSPLHF.

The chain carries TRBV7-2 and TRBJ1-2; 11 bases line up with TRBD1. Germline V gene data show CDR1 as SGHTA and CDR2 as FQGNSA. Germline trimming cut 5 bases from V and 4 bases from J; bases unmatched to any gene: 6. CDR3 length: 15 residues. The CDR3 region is CASSPRTGGRYGYTF. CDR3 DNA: TGTGCCAGCAGCCCTCGGACAGGGGGCCGCTATGGCTACACCTTC.

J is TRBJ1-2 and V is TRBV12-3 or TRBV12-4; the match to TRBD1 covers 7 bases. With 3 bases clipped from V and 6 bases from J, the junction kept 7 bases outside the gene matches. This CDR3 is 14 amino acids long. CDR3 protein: CASSLTGPHNGYTF. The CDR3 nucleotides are TGTGCCAGCAGTTTGACAGGGCCGCACAATGGCTACACCTTC.

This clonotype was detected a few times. CDR3 sequence (DNA): TGCAGTGCTAGTATCGGGGGAATCTACGAGCAGTACGTC. Amino acid sequence: CSASIGGIYEQYV. The chain couples TRBV20-1 to TRBJ2-7, with D possibly matching TRBD2 (6 bases). The CDR3 extends over 13 amino acids. V was trimmed by 3 bases and J by 3 bases, leaving 12 bases between them. CDR1 DFQATT and CDR2 SNEGSKA come from the germline V gene (reference sequence).

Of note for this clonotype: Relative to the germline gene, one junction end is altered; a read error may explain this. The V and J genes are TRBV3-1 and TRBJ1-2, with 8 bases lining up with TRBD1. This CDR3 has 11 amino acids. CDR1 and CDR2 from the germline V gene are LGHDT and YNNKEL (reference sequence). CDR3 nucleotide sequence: TGTTCCAGCAGCCAGGGGGCCGGCTACACCTTC. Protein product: CSSSQGAGYTF.

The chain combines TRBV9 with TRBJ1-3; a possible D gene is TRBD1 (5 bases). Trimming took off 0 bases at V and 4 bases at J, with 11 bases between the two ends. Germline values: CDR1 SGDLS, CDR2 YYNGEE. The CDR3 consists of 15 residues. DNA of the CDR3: TGTGCCAGCAGCGTAGGCGACAGCGGGGGAAACACCATATATTTT. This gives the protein CASSVGDSGGNTIYF.

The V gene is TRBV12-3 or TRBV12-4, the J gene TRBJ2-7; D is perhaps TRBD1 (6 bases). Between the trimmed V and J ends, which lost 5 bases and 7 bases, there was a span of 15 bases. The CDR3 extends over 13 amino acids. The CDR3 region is CASSLHTGWEQYF. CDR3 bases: TGTGCCAGCAGTCTACACACAGGGTGGGAGCAGTACTTC.

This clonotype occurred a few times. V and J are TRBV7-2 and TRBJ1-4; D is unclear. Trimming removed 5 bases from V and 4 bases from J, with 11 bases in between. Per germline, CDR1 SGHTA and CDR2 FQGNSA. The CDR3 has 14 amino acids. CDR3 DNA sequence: TGTGCCAGCAGCCTGAGACGGGATAATGAAAAACTGTTTTTT. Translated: CASSLRRDNEKLFF.

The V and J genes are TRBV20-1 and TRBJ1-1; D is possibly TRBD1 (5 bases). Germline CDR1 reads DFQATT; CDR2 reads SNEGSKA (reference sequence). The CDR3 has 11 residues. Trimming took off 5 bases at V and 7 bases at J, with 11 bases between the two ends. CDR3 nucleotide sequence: TGCAGTGCTGGCAGGGAGGTTGAAGCTTTCTTT. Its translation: CSAGREVEAFF.

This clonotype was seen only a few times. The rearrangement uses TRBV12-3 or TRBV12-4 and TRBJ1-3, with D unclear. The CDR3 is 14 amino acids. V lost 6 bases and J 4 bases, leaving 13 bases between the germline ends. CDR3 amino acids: CASSPVDPGNTIYF. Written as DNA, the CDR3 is TGTGCCAGCAGCCCGGTCGACCCAGGAAACACCATATATTTT.

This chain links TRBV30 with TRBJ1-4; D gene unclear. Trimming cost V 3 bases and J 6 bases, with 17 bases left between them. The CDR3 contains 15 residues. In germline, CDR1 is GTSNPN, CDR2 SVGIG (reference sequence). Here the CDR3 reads CAWSPQTAGHEKLFF. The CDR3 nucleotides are TGTGCCTGGAGCCCACAGACGGCGGGTCATGAAAAACTGTTTTTT.

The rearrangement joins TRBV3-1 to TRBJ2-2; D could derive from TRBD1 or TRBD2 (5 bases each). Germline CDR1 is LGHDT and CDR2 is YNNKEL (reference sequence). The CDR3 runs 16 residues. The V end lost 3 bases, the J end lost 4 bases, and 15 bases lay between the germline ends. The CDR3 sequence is CASSHLWAGTTGELFF. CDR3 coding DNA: TGTGCCAGCAGCCATTTGTGGGCAGGGACCACCGGGGAGCTGTTTTTT.

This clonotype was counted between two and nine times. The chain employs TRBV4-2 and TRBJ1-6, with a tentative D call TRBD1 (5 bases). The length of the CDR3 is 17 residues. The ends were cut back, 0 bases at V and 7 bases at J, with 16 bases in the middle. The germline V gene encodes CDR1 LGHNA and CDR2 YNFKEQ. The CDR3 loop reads CASSQEGWQGGNSPLHF. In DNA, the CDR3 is TGTGCCAGCAGCCAAGAAGGGTGGCAGGGCGGCAATTCACCCCTCCACTTT.